What follows are 21 T cell receptor beta chains derived from one specimen sequenced in a study of blood T cell repertoires in COVID-19. Sequenced by immunoSEQ multiplex PCR; TCRdb stores in-frame clones only, minus some. The table has some 100,000 clones, about three quarters seen once. Source material: peripheral blood. Source of these receptors: a man between 65 and 85 years old with acute or convalescent COVID-19.

V usage is TRBV7-2 and J usage is TRBJ1-1, with D possibly TRBD1 on 5 matching bases. CDR3 length equals 14 residues. Germline values: CDR1 SGHTA, CDR2 FQGNSA. V dropped 5 bases and J dropped 1 base, with 11 bases sitting between them. The CDR3 nucleotides are TGTGCCAGCAGCCCAAACAGGAGGAACACTGAAGCTTTCTTT. Protein sequence: CASSPNRRNTEAFF.

J is TRBJ2-7 and V is TRBV11-2, with 10 bases matching TRBD2. The trim removed 5 bases at V and 0 bases at J, leaving 10 bases unmatched. Germline V lookup: CDR1 SGHAT, CDR2 FQNNGV. This CDR3 spans 17 amino acids. The CDR3 sequence: CASSPQPAGGSSYEQYF. In DNA, the CDR3 is TGTGCCAGCAGCCCCCAACCAGCGGGAGGGAGCTCCTACGAGCAGTACTTC.

The chain employs TRBV4-3 and TRBJ2-3; a weak D match, TRBD1 (6 bases). V lost 4 bases to trimming and J lost 0 bases, with 17 bases between them. Germline values: CDR1 LGHNA, CDR2 YSLEER. CDR3 length: 17 residues. CDR3 amino acids: CASSRGLSSESTDTQYF. As DNA, the CDR3 is TGCGCCAGCAGCCGGGGGCTCTCGAGCGAGAGCACAGATACGCAGTATTTT.

V gene TRBV18 combines with J gene TRBJ2-3; perhaps TRBD1 as D (6 bases). V shed 1 base and J shed 3 bases, with 8 bases lying between them. The CDR3 loop spans 14 amino acids. Germline-derived CDR1 and CDR2 are KGHSH and LQKENI. DNA for the CDR3: TGTGCCAGCTCACCACTAGGACAGACAGATACGCAGTATTTT. Amino acids: CASSPLGQTDTQYF.

V is TRBV6-5 and J is TRBJ2-1; TRBD1 matches at 9 bases. CDR1 MNHEY and CDR2 SVGAGI come from the germline V gene. The trim removed 9 bases at V and 7 bases at J, leaving 10 bases unmatched. This CDR3 has 14 amino acids. CDR3 sequence (DNA): TGTGCCAGTTCCACGGGACAGGGTAGTAATGAGCAGTTCTTC. Amino acid sequence: CASSTGQGSNEQFF.

V and J are TRBV5-1 and TRBJ1-2; 10 nucleotides line up with TRBD1. The junction had 4 bases not matched to a gene; V was cut back by 4 bases and J by 4 bases. Germline V lookup: CDR1 SGHRS, CDR2 YFSETQ. The CDR3 extends over 14 amino acids. The CDR3 here is CASSEDRGGYGYTF. CDR3 nucleotide sequence: TGCGCCAGCAGCGAGGACAGGGGGGGCTATGGCTACACCTTC.

The gene calls are TRBV6-5 and TRBJ1-3, with 7 bases matching TRBD1. CDR3 length: 16 residues. Germline V CDR1 and CDR2: MNHEY, SVGAGI. V shed 1 base and J 4 bases; nucleotides not matched to a gene: 7. CDR3: CASSYWDSLAGNTIYF. As DNA, the CDR3 is TGTGCCAGCAGTTACTGGGACAGCCTCGCCGGAAACACCATATATTTT.

The V gene is TRBV15, the J gene TRBJ2-5, with 9 bases aligning to TRBD2. The germline CDR1 and CDR2 sequences are LNHNV and YYDKDF (reference sequence). The CDR3 extends over 15 amino acids. Trimming removed 0 bases from V and 5 bases from J; junction bases left unmatched: 4. For the CDR3, the DNA is TGTGCCACCAGCAGAGATTTAGCGGGGGAGGAGACCCAGTACTTC. This encodes CATSRDLAGEETQYF. The full variable domain, in which reference TRBV15 and TRBJ2-5 provide the parts outside the CDR3, is DAMVIQNPRYQVTQFGKPVTLSCSQTLNHNVMYWYQQKSSQAPKLLFHYYDKDFNNEADTPDNFQSRRPNTSFCFLDIRSPGLGDTAMYLCATSRDLAGEETQYFGPGTRLLVL.

V usage is TRBV5-4 and J usage is TRBJ2-7; TRBD1 matches at 8 bases. This CDR3 is 14 amino acids long. CDR1 and CDR2 from the germline V gene are SGHNT and YYREEE (reference sequence). V lost 3 bases and J lost 5; bases outside the gene matches: 7. As DNA, the CDR3 is TGTGCCAGCAGCTCACCTCGGACAGGGAACGAGCAGTACTTC. Its translation is CASSSPRTGNEQYF.

The genes are TRBV11-2 and TRBJ1-2; 8 positions match TRBD1. The V segment lost 5 bases and the J segment 8 bases; nucleotides outside the gene matches: 4. The CDR3 has 12 residues. Germline V gene sequence: CDR1 SGHAT, CDR2 FQNNGV. The CDR3 DNA reads as TGTGCCAGCAGCAGCGACAGGGGCGGCTACACCTTC. This encodes CASSSDRGGYTF.

The CDR3 DNA sequence: TGTGCCAGCAACCCGCGGGGCTTTCTCACAGATACGCAGTATTTT. It translates to CASNPRGFLTDTQYF. J is TRBJ2-3 and V is TRBV9, with a tentative D call TRBD2 (6 bases). Germline assignment: CDR1 SGDLS and CDR2 YYNGEE. The CDR3 is made up of 15 amino acids. The V gene lost 6 bases and the J gene lost 2 bases, with 16 bases spanning the gap. The variable domain in full, completed from reference TRBV9 and TRBJ2-3, reads DSGVTQTPKHLITATGQRVTLRCSPRSGDLSVYWYQQSLDQGLQFLIQYYNGEERAKGNILERFSAQQFPDLHSELNLSSLELGDSALYFCASNPRGFLTDTQYFGPGTRLTVL.

The gene calls are TRBV3-1 (or the pseudogene TRBV3-2) and TRBJ2-2; the match to TRBD2 covers 12 bases. The CDR3 has 17 amino acids. V lost 6 bases and J lost 7; bases outside the gene matches: 12. Germline CDR1 and CDR2: LGHDT and YNNKEL (reference sequence). The CDR3 loop reads CASSRTLAGGRGGELFF. The DNA of the CDR3 is TGTGCCAGCAGTCGAACTCTAGCGGGAGGGAGAGGCGGGGAGCTGTTTTTT.

This chain joins TRBV7-3 and TRBJ1-5; D may be TRBD1 (6 bases). CDR1 SGHTA and CDR2 FQGTGA come from the germline V gene. CDR3 length: 14 residues. The V and J ends lost 5 bases and 6 bases respectively, with 14 bases between them. CDR3 sequence (DNA): TGTGCCAGCAGCCACAGGGTCGACGGTCAGCCCCAGCATTTT. Translated, it gives CASSHRVDGQPQHF.

The rearrangement joins TRBV5-6 to TRBJ2-3; TRBD2 matches 11 bases. CDR1 and CDR2 from the germline V gene are SGHDT and YYEEEE. J was trimmed by 4 bases and V by 1 base; bases with no gene match: 8. This CDR3 has 17 residues. CDR3 bases: TGTGCCAGCAGCTTGATTATAGCGGGAGGGCTTTCAGATACGCAGTATTTT. This codes for CASSLIIAGGLSDTQYF.

V gene TRBV14 combines with J gene TRBJ2-7, with D unclear. The CDR3 runs 13 residues. Germline assignment: CDR1 SGHDN and CDR2 FVKESK. The ends were cut back, 0 bases at V and 9 bases at J, with 12 bases in the middle. CDR3 coding DNA: TGTGCCAGCAGCCAAGAAACTTCGAAGAGGCAGTACTTC. The encoded protein is CASSQETSKRQYF.

This clone was found a few times. The chain recombines TRBV27 with TRBJ1-2; 10 nucleotides align to TRBD1. From germline, CDR1 is MNHEY and CDR2 SMNVEV (reference sequence). The V gene end was trimmed by 3 bases and the J gene end by 8 bases; junction bases not matched to a gene: 6. The CDR3 has 14 residues. The DNA for the CDR3 is TGTGCCAGCAGTTTGACAGGGGGCCGCCGAGGCTACACCTTC. It translates to CASSLTGGRRGYTF.

The V call is TRBV28, the J call TRBJ1-2, with 8 positions matching TRBD1. The CDR3 runs to 14 residues. The V segment lost 7 bases and the J segment 5 bases; nucleotides outside the gene matches: 9. Germline V gives CDR1 MDHEN, CDR2 SYDVKM. CDR3 coding DNA: TGTGCCAGCACTTTGGACAGGGAAGCTTATGGCTACACCTTC. Its translation is CASTLDREAYGYTF.

This clone was observed a few times. The rearrangement uses TRBV11-2 and TRBJ1-6; D is undetermined. Germline V gene data show CDR1 as SGHAT and CDR2 as FQNNGV. CDR3 length equals 14 residues. Trimming pared 1 base from V and 8 bases from J, leaving 9 bases between. The DNA for the CDR3 is TGTGCCAGCAGCTTAGTCGGGAGTGATTCACCCCTCCACTTT. Its protein product is CASSLVGSDSPLHF.

This chain links TRBV2 with TRBJ2-1; D gene unclear. V lost 7 bases to trimming and J lost 2 bases, with 9 bases between them. This CDR3 has 13 residues. CDR1 is SNHLY, CDR2 FYNNEI, per germline. The CDR3: CASKSDTYNEQFF. As DNA, the CDR3 is TGTGCCAGCAAGAGTGACACCTACAATGAGCAGTTCTTC.

The chain couples TRBV6-5 to TRBJ2-1; no firm D call. V gave up 4 bases and J gave up 0 bases, with 10 bases separating them. CDR1 MNHEY and CDR2 SVGAGI come from the germline V gene. The CDR3 spans 15 residues. The CDR3 DNA follows: TGTGCCAGCAGTTTCACGTTGAGCTCCTACAATGAGCAGTTCTTC. As protein: CASSFTLSSYNEQFF.

The table lists this clone with a few counts. J is TRBJ2-1 and V is TRBV15; D unclear. From germline, CDR1 is LNHNV and CDR2 YYDKDF (reference sequence). Deletions cut 2 bases from V and 7 bases from J, with 3 bases between. The CDR3 has 11 amino acids. The CDR3: CATSRPNEQFF. For the CDR3, the DNA is TGTGCCACCAGCAGACCGAATGAGCAGTTCTTC. Complete variable domain (other parts from reference TRBV15 and TRBJ2-1): DAMVIQNPRYQVTQFGKPVTLSCSQTLNHNVMYWYQQKSSQAPKLLFHYYDKDFNNEADTPDNFQSRRPNTSFCFLDIRSPGLGDTAMYLCATSRPNEQFFGPGTRLTVL.